This T cell receptor (beta chain) was obtained from a study of blood T cells in healthy people across ages. Germline-derived CDR1 and CDR2 are DFQATT and SNEGSKA (reference sequence). The CDR3 runs to 15 residues. Primers used in a second PCR of roughly 7 to 12 cycles were a sample-barcoded 5' primer and a J-beta primer mix. Per-sample output comprised a minimum of 2.5 million paired-end reads containing CDR3. TCRdb used MiXCR to reprocess the 5' RACE reads, holding one entry per CDR3 protein. Of some 1 million distinct CDR3 sequences detected, 35% to 50% appear once; the ten largest clones hold 18%. Each sample provided at least 5 micrograms of extracted total RNA. This clonotype was recorded once.

The chain uses TRBV20-1 and TRBJ2-7; D possibly uses TRBD1 or TRBD2 (6 bases each). The DNA end lines up better with TRBJ2-4; the J call may be wrong. Sequenced sample: blood. This TCR came from a woman aged 60 to 75 in good health. In nucleotides, the CDR3 is TGCAGTGCTAGGGGGGAAGGGGGGCTCAAAAACATTCAGTACTTC. Its translation: CSARGEGGLKNIQYF.